The rows below give T cell receptor beta chains drawn from one sample of a study of blood T cell repertoires in COVID-19. Using immunoSEQ multiplex PCR, the repertoire was profiled, and TCRdb retains in-frame clones only, with some absent. The table lists roughly 300,000 clones, around 85% of them singletons, with around 4% in the top ten. The sequenced sample was PBMCs or T cells enriched from blood (not recorded which). The receptors here all came from a woman aged 40 to 50 with acute COVID-19. Each CDR3 is given with its conserved first and last residue.

V gene: TRBV2
J gene: TRBJ2-1
CDR3 protein: CASIGRLLDNEQFF

V gene: TRBV5-1
J gene: TRBJ1-2
CDR3 protein: CASSLEDRNYGYTF

V gene: TRBV7-9
J gene: TRBJ2-3
CDR3 protein: CASSTGGLGDTQYF

V gene: TRBV14
J gene: TRBJ2-2
CDR3 protein: CASSQTRLLDTGELFF

V gene: TRBV21-1
J gene: TRBJ2-2
CDR3 protein: CASTPEKDKDTNTGELFF

V gene: TRBV6-6
J gene: TRBJ1-5
CDR3 protein: CASSLKTSNQPQHF

V gene: TRBV5-6
J gene: TRBJ1-1
CDR3 protein: CASRQRLTASTEAFF

V gene: TRBV4-1
J gene: TRBJ1-4
CDR3 protein: CASSPWDREGELFF

V gene: TRBV16
J gene: TRBJ1-2
CDR3 protein: CASSPLLDTSYGYTF

V gene: TRBV28
J gene: TRBJ2-7
CDR3 protein: CASSLGLAGAPTYEQYF

V gene: TRBV27
J gene: TRBJ1-5
CDR3 protein: CASSFLAAGQGGNQPQHF

V gene: TRBV18
J gene: TRBJ2-2
CDR3 protein: CASSPPGVQNTGELFF

V gene: TRBV7-9
J gene: TRBJ2-3
CDR3 protein: CASSAWTSRGDTQYF

V gene: TRBV14
J gene: TRBJ2-7
CDR3 protein: CASSLKDRGREGPYEQYF

V gene: TRBV5-1
J gene: TRBJ1-5
CDR3 protein: CASSPTGNNQPQHF

V gene: TRBV21-1
J gene: TRBJ1-5
CDR3 protein: CASSKPLPGNYSNQPQHF

V gene: TRBV12-2
J gene: TRBJ1-2
CDR3 protein: CASRLARDLYGYTF

V gene: TRBV11-1
J gene: TRBJ2-5
CDR3 protein: CASSDTGARETQYF

V gene: TRBV7-8
J gene: TRBJ1-1
CDR3 protein: CASSLGQLNTEAFF

V gene: TRBV10-2
J gene: TRBJ2-7
CDR3 protein: CASSESIIPTRDSPYEQYF

V gene: TRBV5-1
J gene: TRBJ2-2
CDR3 protein: CASSLSSGATTGELFF

V gene: TRBV7-9
J gene: TRBJ2-1
CDR3 protein: CASSLEGSGTPNEQFF

V gene: TRBV24-1
J gene: TRBJ2-5
CDR3 protein: CATSADGETQYF

V gene: TRBV11-1
J gene: TRBJ2-1
CDR3 protein: CASSHRALVVEQFF

V gene: TRBV19
J gene: TRBJ1-2
CDR3 protein: CASCRDRNNYGYTF

V gene: TRBV6-5
J gene: TRBJ1-4
CDR3 protein: CASSYPREGSNEKLFF

V gene: TRBV20-1
J gene: TRBJ2-7
CDR3 protein: CSASGASGGYEQYF

V gene: TRBV29-1
J gene: TRBJ1-5
CDR3 protein: CSVGSTSNQPQHF

V gene: TRBV19
J gene: TRBJ2-7
CDR3 protein: CASSIMEGTSQKQYF

V gene: TRBV15
J gene: TRBJ1-2
CDR3 protein: CATSLPGGLEYGYTF

V gene: TRBV2
J gene: TRBJ1-4
CDR3 protein: CASIGPGQGFRKEKLFF

V gene: TRBV2
J gene: TRBJ1-5
CDR3 protein: CASSERQGYQPQHF

V gene: TRBV4-3
J gene: TRBJ2-3
CDR3 protein: CASSQAPPRGTDTQYF

V gene: TRBV18
J gene: TRBJ1-2
CDR3 protein: CASSPQGLGDYGYTF

V gene: TRBV4-2
J gene: TRBJ1-4
CDR3 protein: CASSQVARGGSNEKLFF

V gene: TRBV29-1
J gene: TRBJ1-4
CDR3 protein: CSAADREKLFF

V gene: TRBV5-1
J gene: TRBJ2-3
CDR3 protein: CASSFRAGLGADTQYF

V gene: TRBV3-1/TRBV3-2
J gene: TRBJ1-3
CDR3 protein: CASRGGSGNTIYF

V gene: TRBV28
J gene: TRBJ1-2
CDR3 protein: CASSFGARNYGYTF

V gene: TRBV10-1
J gene: TRBJ1-1
CDR3 protein: CATDSTSKSTPDYRTEAFF

V gene: TRBV9
J gene: TRBJ2-1
CDR3 protein: CASSPQGQGLNEQFF

V gene: TRBV3-1/TRBV3-2
J gene: TRBJ1-3
CDR3 protein: CASSQGDRGNTIYF

V gene: TRBV2
J gene: TRBJ1-2
CDR3 protein: CASTVQGLIYGYTF

V gene: TRBV11-3
J gene: TRBJ1-1
CDR3 protein: CASSLATGTGDTEAFF

V gene: TRBV18
J gene: TRBJ1-5
CDR3 protein: CASSPMSGPNQPQHF

V gene: TRBV5-1
J gene: TRBJ2-7
CDR3 protein: CASSPPAAQDYEQYF

V gene: TRBV4-3
J gene: TRBJ2-1
CDR3 protein: CASSQTLDRGHEQFF

V gene: TRBV28
J gene: TRBJ1-1
CDR3 protein: CASSLGSGGGVKAFF

V gene: TRBV28
J gene: TRBJ2-3
CDR3 protein: CASLDAGATDTQYF

V gene: TRBV24-1
J gene: TRBJ2-2
CDR3 protein: CATSDKRGTGELFF